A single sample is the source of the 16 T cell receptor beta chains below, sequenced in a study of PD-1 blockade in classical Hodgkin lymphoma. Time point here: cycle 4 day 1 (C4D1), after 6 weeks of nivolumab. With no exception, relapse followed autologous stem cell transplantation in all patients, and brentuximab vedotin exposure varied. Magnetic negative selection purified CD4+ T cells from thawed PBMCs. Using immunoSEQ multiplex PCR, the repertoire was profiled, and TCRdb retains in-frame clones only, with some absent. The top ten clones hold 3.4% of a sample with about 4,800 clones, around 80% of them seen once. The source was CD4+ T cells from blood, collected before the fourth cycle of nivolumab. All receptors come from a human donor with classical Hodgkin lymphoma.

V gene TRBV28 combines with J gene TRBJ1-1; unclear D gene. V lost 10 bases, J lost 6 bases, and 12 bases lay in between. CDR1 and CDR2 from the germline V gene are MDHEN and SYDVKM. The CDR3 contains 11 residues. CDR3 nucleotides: TGTGCCACCATCAGTAACCCTGAAGCTTTCTTT. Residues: CATISNPEAFF.

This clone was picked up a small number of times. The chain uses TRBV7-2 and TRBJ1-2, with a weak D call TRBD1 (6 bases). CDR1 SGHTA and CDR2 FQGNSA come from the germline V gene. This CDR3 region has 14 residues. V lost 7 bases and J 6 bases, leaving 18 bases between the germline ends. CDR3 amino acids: CASKFGRRGDGYTF. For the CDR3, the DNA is TGTGCCAGCAAGTTTGGGAGGAGGGGGGATGGCTACACCTTC.

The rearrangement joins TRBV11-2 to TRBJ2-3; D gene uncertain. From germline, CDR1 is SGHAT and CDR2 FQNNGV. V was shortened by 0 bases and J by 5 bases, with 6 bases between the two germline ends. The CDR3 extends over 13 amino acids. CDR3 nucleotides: TGTGCCAGCAGCTTAGAGGGGTTAGATACGCAGTATTTT. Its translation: CASSLEGLDTQYF.

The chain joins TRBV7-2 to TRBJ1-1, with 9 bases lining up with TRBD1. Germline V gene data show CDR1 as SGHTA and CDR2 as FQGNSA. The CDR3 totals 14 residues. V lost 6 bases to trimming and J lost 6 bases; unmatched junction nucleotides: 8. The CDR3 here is CASRDRQGGAEAFF. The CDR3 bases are TGTGCCAGCAGAGATCGACAGGGGGGGGCTGAAGCTTTCTTT.

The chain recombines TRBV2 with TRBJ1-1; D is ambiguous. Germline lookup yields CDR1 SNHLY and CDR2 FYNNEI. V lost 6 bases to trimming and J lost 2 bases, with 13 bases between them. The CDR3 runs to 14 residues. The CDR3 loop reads CASRAEVKNTEAFF. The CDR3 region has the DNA TGTGCCAGCAGGGCAGAAGTTAAAAACACTGAAGCTTTCTTT. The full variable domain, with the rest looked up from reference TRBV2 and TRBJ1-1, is EPEVTQTPSHQVTQMGQEVILRCVPISNHLYFYWYRQILGQKVEFLVSFYNNEISEKSEIFDDQFSVERPDGSNFTLKIRSTKLEDSAMYFCASRAEVKNTEAFFGQGTRLTVV.

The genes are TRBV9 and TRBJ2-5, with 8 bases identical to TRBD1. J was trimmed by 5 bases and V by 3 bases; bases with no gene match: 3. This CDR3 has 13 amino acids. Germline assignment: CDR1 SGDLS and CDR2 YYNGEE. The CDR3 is CASSDPGGETQYF. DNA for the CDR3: TGTGCCAGCAGCGACCCAGGGGGCGAGACCCAGTACTTC.

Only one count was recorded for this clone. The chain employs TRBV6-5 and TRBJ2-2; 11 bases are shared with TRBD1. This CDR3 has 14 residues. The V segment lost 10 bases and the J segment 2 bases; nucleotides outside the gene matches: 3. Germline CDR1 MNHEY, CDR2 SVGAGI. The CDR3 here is CATRTGGNTGELFF. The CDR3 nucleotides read TGTGCCACCAGGACAGGGGGCAACACCGGGGAGCTGTTTTTT.

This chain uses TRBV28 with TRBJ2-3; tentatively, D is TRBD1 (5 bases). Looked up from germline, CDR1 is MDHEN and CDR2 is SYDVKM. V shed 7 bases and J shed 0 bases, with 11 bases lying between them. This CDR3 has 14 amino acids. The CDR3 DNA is TGTGCCAGCATGGAAGACAGTAGCACAGATACGCAGTATTTT. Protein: CASMEDSSTDTQYF.

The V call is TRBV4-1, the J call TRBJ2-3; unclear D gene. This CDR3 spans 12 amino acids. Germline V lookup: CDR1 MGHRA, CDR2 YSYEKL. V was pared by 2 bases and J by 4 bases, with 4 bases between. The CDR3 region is CASSQPADTQYF. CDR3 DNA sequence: TGCGCCAGCAGCCAACCGGCAGATACGCAGTATTTT.

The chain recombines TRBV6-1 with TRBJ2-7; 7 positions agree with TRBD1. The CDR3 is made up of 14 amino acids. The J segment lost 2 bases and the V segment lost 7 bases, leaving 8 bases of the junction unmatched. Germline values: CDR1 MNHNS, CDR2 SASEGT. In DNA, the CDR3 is TGTGCCAGCATTACGTCAGGGGGTGCCTACGAGCAGTACTTC. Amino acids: CASITSGGAYEQYF.

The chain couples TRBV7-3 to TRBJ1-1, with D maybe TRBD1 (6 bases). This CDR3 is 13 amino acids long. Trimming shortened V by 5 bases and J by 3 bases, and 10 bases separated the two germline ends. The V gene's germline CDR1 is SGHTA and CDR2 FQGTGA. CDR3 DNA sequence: TGTGCCAGCAGCACCTACAGGGACACTGAAGCTTTCTTT. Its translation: CASSTYRDTEAFF.

CDR3 sequence reads: CASSLALAGANTGELFF. The CDR3 DNA is TGTGCCAGCAGCTTAGCGCTTGCGGGGGCGAACACCGGGGAGCTGTTTTTT. The genes are TRBV7-2 and TRBJ2-2; TRBD2 aligns across 7 bases. The CDR3 is made up of 17 amino acids. Per germline, CDR1 SGHTA and CDR2 FQGNSA. With 0 bases clipped from V and 0 bases from J, the junction kept 4 bases outside the gene matches.

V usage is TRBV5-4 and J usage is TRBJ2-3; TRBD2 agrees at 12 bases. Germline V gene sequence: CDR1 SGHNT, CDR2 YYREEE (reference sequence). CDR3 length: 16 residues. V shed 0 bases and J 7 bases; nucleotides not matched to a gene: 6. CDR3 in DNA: TGTGCCAGCAGCTTGGCAACTAGCGGGGGGTCAAATACGCAGTATTTT. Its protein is CASSLATSGGSNTQYF. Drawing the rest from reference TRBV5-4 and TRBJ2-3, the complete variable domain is ETGVTQSPTHLIKTRGQQVTLRCSSQSGHNTVSWYQQALGQGPQFIFQYYREEENGRGNFPPRFSGLQFPNYSSELNVNALELDDSALYLCASSLATSGGSNTQYFGPGTRLTVL.

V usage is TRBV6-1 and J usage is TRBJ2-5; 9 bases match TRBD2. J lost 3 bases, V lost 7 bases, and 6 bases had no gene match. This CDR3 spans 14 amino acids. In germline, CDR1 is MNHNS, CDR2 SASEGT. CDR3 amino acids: CASNLLAGEETQYF. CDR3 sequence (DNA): TGTGCCAGCAACCTTTTAGCGGGGGAAGAGACCCAGTACTTC.

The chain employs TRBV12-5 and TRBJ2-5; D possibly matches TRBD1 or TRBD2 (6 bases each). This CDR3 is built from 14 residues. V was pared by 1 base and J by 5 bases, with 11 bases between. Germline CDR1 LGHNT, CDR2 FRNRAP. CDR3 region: CASGLGTGRETQYF. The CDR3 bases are TGTGCTAGTGGTTTGGGTACAGGGAGGGAGACCCAGTACTTC.

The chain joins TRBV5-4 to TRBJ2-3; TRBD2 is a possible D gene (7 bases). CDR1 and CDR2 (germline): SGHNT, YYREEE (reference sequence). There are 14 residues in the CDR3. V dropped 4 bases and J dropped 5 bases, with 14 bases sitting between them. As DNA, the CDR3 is TGTGCCAGCAGCGGAGAGGGGGGGCGAGATACGCAGTATTTT. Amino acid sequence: CASSGEGGRDTQYF.